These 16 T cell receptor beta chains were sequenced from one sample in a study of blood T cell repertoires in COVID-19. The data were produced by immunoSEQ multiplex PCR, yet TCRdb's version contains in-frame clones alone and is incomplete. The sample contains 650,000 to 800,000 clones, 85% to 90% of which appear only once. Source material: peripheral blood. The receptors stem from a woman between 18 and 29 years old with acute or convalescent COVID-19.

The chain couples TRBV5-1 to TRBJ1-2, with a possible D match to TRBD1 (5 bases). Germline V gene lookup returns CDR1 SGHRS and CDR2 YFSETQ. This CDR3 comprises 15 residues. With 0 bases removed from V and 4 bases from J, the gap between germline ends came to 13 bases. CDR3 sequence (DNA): TGCGCCAGCAGCTTGGGTATTCAGGGAAGCTATGGCTACACCTTC. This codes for CASSLGIQGSYGYTF. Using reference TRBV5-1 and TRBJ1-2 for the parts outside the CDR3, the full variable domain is KAGVTQTPRYLIKTRGQQVTLSCSPISGHRSVSWYQQTPGQGLQFLFEYFSETQRNKGNFPGRFSGRQFSNSRSEMNVSTLELGDSALYLCASSLGIQGSYGYTFGSGTRLTVV.

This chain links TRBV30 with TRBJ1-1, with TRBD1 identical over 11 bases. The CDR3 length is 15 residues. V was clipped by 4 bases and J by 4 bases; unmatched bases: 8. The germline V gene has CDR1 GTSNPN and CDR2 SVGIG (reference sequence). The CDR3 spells CAWTGDRGTSTEAFF. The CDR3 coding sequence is TGTGCCTGGACTGGGGACAGGGGGACTAGCACTGAAGCTTTCTTT.

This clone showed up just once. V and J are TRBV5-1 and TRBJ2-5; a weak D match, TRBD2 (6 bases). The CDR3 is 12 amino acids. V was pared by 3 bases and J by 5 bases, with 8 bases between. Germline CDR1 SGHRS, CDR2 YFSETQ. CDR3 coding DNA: TGCGCCAGCAGCTGGGACTTGGAGACCCAGTACTTC. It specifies CASSWDLETQYF.

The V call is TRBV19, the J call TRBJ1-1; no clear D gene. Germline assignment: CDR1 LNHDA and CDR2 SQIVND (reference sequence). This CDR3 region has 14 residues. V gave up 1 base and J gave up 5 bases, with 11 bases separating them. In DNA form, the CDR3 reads TGTGCCAGTAGTATAGGTCTGCAGATAACTGAAGCTTTCTTT. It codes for CASSIGLQITEAFF.

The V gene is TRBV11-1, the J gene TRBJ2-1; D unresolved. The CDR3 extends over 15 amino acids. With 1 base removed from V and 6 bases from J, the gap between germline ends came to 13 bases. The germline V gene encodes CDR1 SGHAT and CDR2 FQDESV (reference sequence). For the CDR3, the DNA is TGTGCCAGCAGCTTAGGCCCTAATCCCATCAATGAGCAGTTCTTC. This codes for CASSLGPNPINEQFF.

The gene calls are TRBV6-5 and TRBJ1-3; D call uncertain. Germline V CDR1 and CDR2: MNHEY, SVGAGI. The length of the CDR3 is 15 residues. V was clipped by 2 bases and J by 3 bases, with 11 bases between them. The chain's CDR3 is CASSYGGESGNTIYF. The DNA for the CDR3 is TGTGCCAGCAGTTACGGCGGGGAGAGTGGAAACACCATATATTTT.

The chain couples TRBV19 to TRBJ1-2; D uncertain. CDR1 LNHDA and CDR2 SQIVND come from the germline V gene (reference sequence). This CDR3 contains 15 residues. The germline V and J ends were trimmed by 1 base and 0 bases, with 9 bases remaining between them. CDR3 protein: CASSIGRTSNYGYTF. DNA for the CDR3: TGTGCCAGTAGTATAGGGAGGACCTCTAACTATGGCTACACCTTC. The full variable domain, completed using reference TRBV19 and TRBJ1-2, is DGGITQSPKYLFRKEGQNVTLSCEQNLNHDAMYWYRQDPGQGLRLIYYSQIVNDFQKGDIAEGYSVSREKKESFPLTVTSAQKNPTAFYLCASSIGRTSNYGYTFGSGTRLTVV.

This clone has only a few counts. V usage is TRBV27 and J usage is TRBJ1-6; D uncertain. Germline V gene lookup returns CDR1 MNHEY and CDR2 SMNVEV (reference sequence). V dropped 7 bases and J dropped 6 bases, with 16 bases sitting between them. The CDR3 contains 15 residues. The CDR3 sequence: CASMSSWARNSPLHF. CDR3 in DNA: TGTGCCAGCATGTCCTCCTGGGCGCGTAATTCACCCCTCCACTTT.

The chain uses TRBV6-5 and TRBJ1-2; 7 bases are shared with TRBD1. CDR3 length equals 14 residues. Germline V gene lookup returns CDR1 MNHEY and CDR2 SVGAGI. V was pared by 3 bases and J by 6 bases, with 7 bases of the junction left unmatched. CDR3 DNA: TGTGCCAGCAGTTATACTGGGACAGTTAATGGCTACACCTTC. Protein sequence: CASSYTGTVNGYTF.

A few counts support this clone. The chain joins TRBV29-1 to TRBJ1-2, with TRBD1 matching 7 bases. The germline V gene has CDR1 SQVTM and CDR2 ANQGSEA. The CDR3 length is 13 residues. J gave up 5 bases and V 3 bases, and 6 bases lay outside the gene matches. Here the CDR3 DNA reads TGCAGCGTTGACTCGGCAGGGGGGTATGGCTACACCTTC. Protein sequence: CSVDSAGGYGYTF.

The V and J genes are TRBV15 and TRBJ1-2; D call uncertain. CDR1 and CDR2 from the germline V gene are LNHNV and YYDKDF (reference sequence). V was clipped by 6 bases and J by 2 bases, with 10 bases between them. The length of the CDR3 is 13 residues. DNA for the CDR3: TGTGCCACCAGTGGACTGATAAACTATGGCTACACCTTC. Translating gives CATSGLINYGYTF.

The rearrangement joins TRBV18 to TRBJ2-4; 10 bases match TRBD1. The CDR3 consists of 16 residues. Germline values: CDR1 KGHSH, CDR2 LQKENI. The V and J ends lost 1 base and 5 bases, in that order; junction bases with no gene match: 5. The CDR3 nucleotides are TGTGCCAGCTCACCACACGGACAGGGGGGCGAAAACATTCAGTACTTC. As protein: CASSPHGQGGENIQYF.

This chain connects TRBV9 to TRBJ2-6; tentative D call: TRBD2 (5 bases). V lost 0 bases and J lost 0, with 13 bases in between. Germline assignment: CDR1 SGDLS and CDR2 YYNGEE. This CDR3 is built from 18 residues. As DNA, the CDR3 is TGTGCCAGCAGCGTAGCCCACGGTGGGAGCTCTGGGGCCAACGTCCTGACTTTC. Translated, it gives CASSVAHGGSSGANVLTF. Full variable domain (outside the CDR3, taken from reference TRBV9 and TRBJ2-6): DSGVTQTPKHLITATGQRVTLRCSPRSGDLSVYWYQQSLDQGLQFLIQYYNGEERAKGNILERFSAQQFPDLHSELNLSSLELGDSALYFCASSVAHGGSSGANVLTFGAGSRLTVL.

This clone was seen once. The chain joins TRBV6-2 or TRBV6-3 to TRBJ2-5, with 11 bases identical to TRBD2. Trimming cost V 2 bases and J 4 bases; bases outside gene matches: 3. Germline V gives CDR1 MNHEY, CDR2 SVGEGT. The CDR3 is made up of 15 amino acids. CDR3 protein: CASSYVLAGGETQYF. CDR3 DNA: TGTGCCAGCAGTTACGTTCTAGCGGGGGGAGAGACCCAGTACTTC.

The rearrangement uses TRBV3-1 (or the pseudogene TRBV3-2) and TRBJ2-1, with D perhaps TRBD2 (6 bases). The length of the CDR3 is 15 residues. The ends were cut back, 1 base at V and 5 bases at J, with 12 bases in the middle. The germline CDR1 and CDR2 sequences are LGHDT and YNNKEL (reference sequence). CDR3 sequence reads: CASSQGSAGNNEQFF. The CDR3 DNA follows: TGTGCCAGCAGCCAAGGTTCGGCGGGGAACAATGAGCAGTTCTTC.

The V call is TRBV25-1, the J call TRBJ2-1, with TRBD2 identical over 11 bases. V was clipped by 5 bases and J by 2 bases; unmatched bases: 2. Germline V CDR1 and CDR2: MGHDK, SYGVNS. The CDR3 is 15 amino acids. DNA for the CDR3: TGTGCCAGCAGTCGTAGCGGGGGGGCCTACAATGAGCAGTTCTTC. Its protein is CASSRSGGAYNEQFF.